The rows below give T cell receptor beta chains drawn from one sample of a study of blood T cell repertoires in COVID-19. Produced via immunoSEQ multiplex PCR; TCRdb's table is partial and in-frame only. The table includes under 90,000 clones, around 88% detected once. Sequenced input: peripheral blood. The receptors were gathered from a man aged 60 to 69 with acute or convalescent COVID-19. CDR3s include the opening cysteine and the closing phenylalanine or tryptophan. A D gene is named only where the DNA matches it firmly. Part of the rows lack a size; the others show once, few, many or a class for expanded clones.

TRBV15,NA,NA,TRBJ1-4,TGTGCCACCAGCAGCATACAGAATGAAAAACTGTTTTTT,CATSSIQNEKLFF
TRBV19,NA,few,TRBJ1-1,TGTGCCAGTAGTATAGATGTTAATTATCGACAAAGAATGAACACTGAAGCTTTCTTT,CASSIDVNYRQRMNTEAFF
TRBV5-6,TRBD1,NA,TRBJ2-2,TGTGCCAGCAGCTTCAAGGGACAGGGGTCCTCCGGGGAGCTGTTTTTT,CASSFKGQGSSGELFF
TRBV12-3/TRBV12-4,NA,NA,TRBJ2-5,TGTGCCAGCAGTTTAGTTGCGGGTGAGACCCAGTACTTC,CASSLVAGETQYF
TRBV11-3,TRBD2,NA,TRBJ2-2,TGTGCCCGCCGGCGGGCGGGGGGGCCGACGAACACCGGGGAGCTGTTTTTT,CARRRAGGPTNTGELFF
TRBV14,NA,NA,TRBJ1-2,TGTGCCAGCAGCCAAGGTTACACGGGTCCGAACTATGGCTACACCTTC,CASSQGYTGPNYGYTF
TRBV6-2/TRBV6-3,NA,NA,TRBJ1-1,TGTGCCAGCAGTTATGGTAGGAACACTGAAGCTTTCTTT,CASSYGRNTEAFF
TRBV9,NA,NA,TRBJ1-2,TGTGCCAGCAGCGTAGAAGGACAGCCTATCCATGGCTACACCTTC,CASSVEGQPIHGYTF
TRBV18,NA,NA,TRBJ2-3,TGTGCCAGCTCACCCCCAGGTGGTGATACGCAGTATTTT,CASSPPGGDTQYF
TRBV7-2,TRBD2,few,TRBJ2-2,TGTGCCAGCAGCTTAATCGCTGGCGGGGGGACCGGGGAGCTGTTTTTT,CASSLIAGGGTGELFF